This T cell receptor beta chain derives from a study of T cell changes during pregnancy in multiple sclerosis. TCRdb keeps only in-frame clones here, not all; method: immunoSEQ multiplex PCR. The sample shows roughly 46,000 clones, over 85% of them seen only once. Trimming pared 8 bases from V and 6 bases from J, leaving 11 bases between. The length of the CDR3 is 11 residues. Germline V gene sequence: CDR1 LNHDA, CDR2 SQIVND (reference sequence). This sample comprised CD8+ T cells from peripheral blood mononuclear cells, obtained after pregnancy. The gene calls are TRBV19 and TRBJ2-7, with D unresolved. The receptor was isolated from a female donor with multiple sclerosis, enrolled in a pregnancy study. The chain's CDR3 is CASRHGGEQYF. The CDR3 region has the DNA TGTGCCAGTCGACACGGTGGCGAGCAGTACTTC.